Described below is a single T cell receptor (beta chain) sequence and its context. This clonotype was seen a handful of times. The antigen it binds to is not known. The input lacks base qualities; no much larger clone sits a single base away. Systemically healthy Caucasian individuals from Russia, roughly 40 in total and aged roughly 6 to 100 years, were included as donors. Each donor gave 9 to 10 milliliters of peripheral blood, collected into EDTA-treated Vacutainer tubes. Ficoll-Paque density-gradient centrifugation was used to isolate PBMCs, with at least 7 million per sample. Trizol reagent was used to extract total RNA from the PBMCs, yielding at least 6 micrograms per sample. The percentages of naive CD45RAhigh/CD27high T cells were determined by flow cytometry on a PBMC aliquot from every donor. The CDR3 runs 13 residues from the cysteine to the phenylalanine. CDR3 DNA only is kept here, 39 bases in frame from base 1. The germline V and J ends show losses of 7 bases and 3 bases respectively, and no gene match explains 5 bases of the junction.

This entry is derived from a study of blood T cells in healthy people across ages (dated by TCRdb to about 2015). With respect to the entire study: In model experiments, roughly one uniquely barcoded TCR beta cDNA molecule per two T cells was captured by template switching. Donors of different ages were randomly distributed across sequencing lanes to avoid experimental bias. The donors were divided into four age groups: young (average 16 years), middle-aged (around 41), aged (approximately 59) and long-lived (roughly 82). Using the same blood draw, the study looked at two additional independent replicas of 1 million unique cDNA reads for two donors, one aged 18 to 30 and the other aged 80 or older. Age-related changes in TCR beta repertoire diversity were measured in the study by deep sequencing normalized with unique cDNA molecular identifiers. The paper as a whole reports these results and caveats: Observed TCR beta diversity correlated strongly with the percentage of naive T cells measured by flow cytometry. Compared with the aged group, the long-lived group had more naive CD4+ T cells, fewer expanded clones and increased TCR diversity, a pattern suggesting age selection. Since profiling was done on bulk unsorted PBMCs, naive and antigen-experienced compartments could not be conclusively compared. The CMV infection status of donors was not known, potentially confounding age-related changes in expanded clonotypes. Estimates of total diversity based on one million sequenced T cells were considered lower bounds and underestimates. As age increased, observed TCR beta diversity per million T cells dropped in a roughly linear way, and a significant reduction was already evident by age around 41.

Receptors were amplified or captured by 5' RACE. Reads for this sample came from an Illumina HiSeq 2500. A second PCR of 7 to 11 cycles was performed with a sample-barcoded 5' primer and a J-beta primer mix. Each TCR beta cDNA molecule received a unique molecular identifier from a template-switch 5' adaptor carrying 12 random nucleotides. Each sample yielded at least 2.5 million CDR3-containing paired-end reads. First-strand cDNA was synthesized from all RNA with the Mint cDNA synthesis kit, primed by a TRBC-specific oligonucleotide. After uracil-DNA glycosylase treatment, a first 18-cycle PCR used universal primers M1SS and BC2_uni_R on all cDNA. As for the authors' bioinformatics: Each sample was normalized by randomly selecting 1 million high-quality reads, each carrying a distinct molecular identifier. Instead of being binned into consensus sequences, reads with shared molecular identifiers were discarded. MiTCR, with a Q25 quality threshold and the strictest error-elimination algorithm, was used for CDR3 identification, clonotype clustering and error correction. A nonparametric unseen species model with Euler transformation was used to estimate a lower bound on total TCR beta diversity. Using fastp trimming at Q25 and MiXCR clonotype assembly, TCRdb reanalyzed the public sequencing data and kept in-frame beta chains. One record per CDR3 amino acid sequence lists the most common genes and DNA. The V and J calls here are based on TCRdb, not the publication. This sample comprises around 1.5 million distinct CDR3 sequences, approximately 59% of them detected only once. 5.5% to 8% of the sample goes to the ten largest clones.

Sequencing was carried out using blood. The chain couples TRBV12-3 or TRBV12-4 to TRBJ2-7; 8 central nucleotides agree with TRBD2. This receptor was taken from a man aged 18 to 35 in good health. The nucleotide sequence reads TGTGCCAGCACCCCGGGACTAGTCTACGAGCAGTACTTC. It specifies CASTPGLVYEQYF.